This TCR beta chain is from a study of T cell changes during pregnancy in multiple sclerosis. The assay was immunoSEQ multiplex PCR, and TCRdb's table has in-frame clones only and misses some. The table lists about 88,000 clones, more than 90% of them singletons. The CDR3 extends over 14 amino acids. The V gene lost 9 bases and the J gene lost 0 bases, with 9 bases spanning the gap. Germline CDR1 reads LNHDA; CDR2 reads SQIVND (reference sequence). The chain carries TRBV19 and TRBJ2-6, with a possible D match to TRBD1 (6 bases). The sequencing used peripheral blood, collected in the first trimester of pregnancy. The source of this sequence is a female donor with multiple sclerosis, enrolled in a pregnancy study. As DNA, the CDR3 is TGTGCCAGCTTACAGGGCTCTGGGGCCAACGTCCTGACTTTC. Translation: CASLQGSGANVLTF.